The 31 T cell receptor beta chains presented below share a single source sample, sequenced in a study of T cell repertoires in cytomegalovirus infection. TCRdb re-derived calls from the reads in MiXCR, one entry per CDR3 protein. The sample has around 530,000 distinct CDR3 sequences, 16% seen once; the top ten hold around 25%. Sequenced sample: CD8+ T cells from PBMCs. The receptors come from a human donor in good health (CMV status not recorded). Some clones in this sample may be carry-over from other donors' samples.

Comments on this clonotype: No conserved phenylalanine or tryptophan ends this CDR3, so it is likely a read error. For the CDR3, the DNA is TGTGCCAGCAGCCAAGAGCTTACGGGGCAGGGGATTAGTGGCTACACCTTA. The encoded protein is CASSQELTGQGISGYTL. The chain carries TRBV4-2 and TRBJ1-2; D might be TRBD1 (6 bases). This CDR3 has 17 amino acids. V dropped 0 bases and J dropped 7 bases, with 21 bases sitting between them. CDR1 is LGHNA, CDR2 YNFKEQ, per germline.

This clonotype has ten or more counts. This chain joins TRBV7-9 and TRBJ1-2, with D possibly being TRBD1 (6 bases). Trimming took 8 bases from V and 4 from J, leaving 14 bases between them. Germline V gives CDR1 SEHNR, CDR2 FQNEAQ (reference sequence). The CDR3 sequence is 13 residues long. In DNA, the CDR3 is TGTGCCAGCTATGAGGGGGGAAGCTATGGCTACACCTTC. Protein: CASYEGGSYGYTF. Variable domain in full (rest from reference TRBV7-9 and TRBJ1-2): DTGVSQNPRHKITKRGQNVTFRCDPISEHNRLYWYRQTLGQGPEFLTYFQNEAQLEKSRLLSDRFSAERPKGSFSTLEIQRTEQGDSAMYLCASYEGGSYGYTFGSGTRLTVV.

The J gene is TRBJ1-1, the V gene TRBV20-1, with D unclear. V was trimmed by 2 bases and J by 5 bases, leaving 18 bases between them. CDR1 is DFQATT and CDR2 is SNEGSKA in the germline V gene (reference sequence). The CDR3 length is 15 residues. CDR3 bases: TGCAGTGCTAGAAGCCGGCAGCTTCGGCAGACTGAAGCTTTCTTT. Translating gives CSARSRQLRQTEAFF.

This clonotype was observed at least ten times. This chain uses TRBV5-6 with TRBJ2-2; D might be TRBD2 (5 bases). Germline lookup yields CDR1 SGHDT and CDR2 YYEEEE. V was pared by 2 bases and J by 4 bases, with 6 bases between. The CDR3 totals 13 residues. The CDR3 DNA follows: TGTGCCAGCAGCTTAGGGAGCACCGGGGAGCTGTTTTTT. Its protein product is CASSLGSTGELFF.

This clonotype was picked up a small number of times. The V call is TRBV5-6, the J call TRBJ2-3; 10 positions match TRBD2. This CDR3 spans 13 amino acids. CDR1 SGHDT and CDR2 YYEEEE come from the germline V gene. Unmatched junction bases numbered 1, after V lost 6 bases and J lost 3 bases. The CDR3 protein is CASTSGRTDTQYF. The CDR3 DNA sequence: TGTGCCAGCACTAGCGGGAGAACAGATACGCAGTATTTT.

This clonotype was detected ten times or more. V and J are TRBV7-9 and TRBJ2-4; D gene uncertain. The CDR3 runs to 16 residues. Germline V gives CDR1 SEHNR, CDR2 FQNEAQ (reference sequence). The V gene lost 4 bases and the J gene lost 1 base, with 14 bases spanning the gap. The CDR3 spells CASSSREGGAKNIQYF. CDR3 in DNA: TGTGCCAGCAGCTCCCGTGAAGGTGGGGCCAAAAACATTCAGTACTTC.

This clonotype was observed a handful of times. The rearrangement links TRBV4-1 to TRBJ1-1, with a weak D call TRBD1 (5 bases). V gave up 1 base and J gave up 11 bases, with 8 bases separating them. The CDR3 is 11 amino acids. Germline assignment: CDR1 MGHRA and CDR2 YSYEKL. Written as DNA, the CDR3 is TGCGCCAGCAGCCAAGCCGGGACGGCTTTCTTT. Translated, it gives CASSQAGTAFF.

This clonotype has a handful of counts. The V gene is TRBV2, the J gene TRBJ2-2, with D perhaps TRBD2 (5 bases). V was clipped by 4 bases and J by 9 bases, with 12 bases between them. CDR1 and CDR2 from the germline V gene are SNHLY and FYNNEI. The CDR3 is 13 residues long. Here the CDR3 reads CASSAGVDWELFF. Written as DNA, the CDR3 is TGTGCCAGCAGTGCCGGCGTGGACTGGGAGCTGTTTTTT.

The rearrangement joins TRBV11-2 to TRBJ1-2; 7 nucleotides agree with TRBD1. Germline V lookup: CDR1 SGHAT, CDR2 FQNNGV. V lost 5 bases to trimming and J lost 1 base; unmatched junction nucleotides: 13. The CDR3 has 17 residues. The DNA for the CDR3 is TGTGCCAGCAGCCCCTGGGAGTGGCAGGGGGGTAACTATGGCTACACCTTC. Translating it yields CASSPWEWQGGNYGYTF.

This clonotype was seen once. The rearrangement uses TRBV20-1 and TRBJ2-7; 7 positions agree with TRBD2. There are 13 residues in the CDR3. J was trimmed by 6 bases and V by 0 bases; bases with no gene match: 5. CDR1 DFQATT and CDR2 SNEGSKA come from the germline V gene (reference sequence). The CDR3 region has the DNA TGCAGTGCTAGAGATCGGACTAGTTCCGAGCAGTACTTC. Translation: CSARDRTSSEQYF.

The chain couples TRBV9 to TRBJ2-1; D not resolved. Trimming stripped 4 bases from V and 5 bases from J, with 10 bases between. The CDR3 contains 13 residues. Germline-derived CDR1 and CDR2 are SGDLS and YYNGEE. The CDR3 bases are TGTGCCAGCAGCCCCCGTAAGGACAATGAGCAGTTCTTC. Protein sequence: CASSPRKDNEQFF. Looking up the rest from reference TRBV9 and TRBJ2-1 gives the full variable domain: DSGVTQTPKHLITATGQRVTLRCSPRSGDLSVYWYQQSLDQGLQFLIQYYNGEERAKGNILERFSAQQFPDLHSELNLSSLELGDSALYFCASSPRKDNEQFFGPGTRLTVL.

The chain recombines TRBV29-1 with TRBJ2-1, with 7 nucleotides matching TRBD1. This CDR3 has 15 amino acids. Trimming cost V 1 base and J 2 bases; bases outside gene matches: 5. The germline CDR1 and CDR2 sequences are SQVTM and ANQGSEA. The CDR3 is CSVEGGQSTYNEQFF. CDR3 sequence (DNA): TGCAGCGTTGAAGGGGGACAGAGTACCTACAATGAGCAGTTCTTC.

This clonotype was detected many times. This chain connects TRBV4-2 to TRBJ2-1; the D is unclear. V lost 0 bases and J 3 bases, leaving 15 bases between the germline ends. Germline assignment: CDR1 LGHNA and CDR2 YNFKEQ. The CDR3 covers 17 residues. CDR3 bases: TGTGCCAGCAGCCAAGAGGGAAGGGTCCAGCACTACAATGAGCAGTTCTTC. Translated, it gives CASSQEGRVQHYNEQFF.

This clonotype was seen a few times. V gene TRBV4-1 combines with J gene TRBJ1-1, with TRBD1 matching 7 bases. V dropped 3 bases and J dropped 3; count of bases not matched to a gene: 7. The CDR3 runs to 15 residues. CDR1 and CDR2 (germline): MGHRA, YSYEKL. The CDR3 sequence is CASSQPTGEDTEAFF. The CDR3 nucleotides read TGCGCCAGCAGCCAGCCCACAGGGGAGGACACTGAAGCTTTCTTT.

This clonotype was found many times. The rearrangement joins TRBV7-3 to TRBJ1-1; 9 bases agree with TRBD1. CDR1 and CDR2 (germline): SGHTA, FQGTGA. Unmatched junction bases numbered 5, after V lost 4 bases and J lost 5 bases. The CDR3 has 14 residues. CDR3 in amino acids: CASSSGQGTTEAFF. Here the CDR3 DNA reads TGTGCCAGCAGCTCCGGACAGGGGACTACTGAAGCTTTCTTT.

This clonotype was seen ten or more times. The rearrangement joins TRBV3-1 to TRBJ1-5, with D tentatively TRBD1 (6 bases). CDR3 size: 14 residues. The V end lost 5 bases, the J end lost 7 bases, and 15 bases lay between the germline ends. From germline, CDR1 is LGHDT and CDR2 YNNKEL (reference sequence). CDR3 loop: CASSYRQEGQPQHF. The CDR3 DNA is TGTGCCAGCAGCTACCGACAGGAAGGGCAGCCCCAGCATTTT.

The table lists this clonotype with a few counts. This sequence joins TRBV5-1 and TRBJ2-1; the D gene is possibly TRBD1 (6 bases). CDR1 and CDR2 (germline): SGHRS, YFSETQ. Deletions cut 5 bases from V and 14 bases from J, with 14 bases between. The CDR3 sequence is 11 residues long. As DNA, the CDR3 is TGCGCCAGCAGTGGGGGCGGGCCTGAGTTCTTC. It yields the protein CASSGGGPEFF.

This clonotype was observed at least ten times. The V and J genes are TRBV4-1 and TRBJ2-7; D remains ambiguous. Trimming removed 3 bases from V and 0 bases from J, with 21 bases in between. This CDR3 is 18 amino acids long. Germline V gene data show CDR1 as MGHRA and CDR2 as YSYEKL. The CDR3 DNA follows: TGCGCCAGCAGCCAGCAAGGTGGATTAGACGGTAGCTCCTACGAGCAGTACTTC. It codes for CASSQQGGLDGSSYEQYF.

This clonotype was seen ten or more times. This chain uses TRBV7-6 with TRBJ1-3; 12 positions agree with TRBD1. Germline V gives CDR1 SGHVS, CDR2 FNYEAQ. The CDR3 is 19 amino acids. V shed 5 bases, J shed 1 base, and the junction held 12 bases outside the gene matches. The CDR3 sequence is CASSPGQGATLISGNTIYF. In nucleotides, the CDR3 is TGTGCCAGCAGCCCGGGACAGGGGGCAACCCTTATATCTGGAAACACCATATATTTT.

This clonotype appeared a single time. The missing conserved phenylalanine or tryptophan at the end of this CDR3 makes a read error likely. As DNA, the CDR3 is TGTGCCAGCACTCCTACTAGCGAGGGCTCCTACGAGCAGTACTTA. It specifies CASTPTSEGSYEQYL. The chain uses TRBV28 and TRBJ2-7; TRBD2 matches 7 bases. This CDR3 is 15 amino acids long. Germline V lookup: CDR1 MDHEN, CDR2 SYDVKM. Trimming took 7 bases from V and 0 from J; bases not matched to a gene: 9.

This clonotype was observed at least ten times. The chain recombines TRBV6-5 with TRBJ2-3, with 9 bases lining up with TRBD1. Germline V gene sequence: CDR1 MNHEY, CDR2 SVGAGI. Trimming cost V 4 bases and J 1 base; bases outside gene matches: 6. This CDR3 is 16 amino acids long. CDR3 region: CASSSTGGTGTDTQYF. The CDR3 region has the DNA TGTGCCAGCAGTTCGACAGGGGGTACGGGCACAGATACGCAGTATTTT.

In this sample, this clonotype turned up many times. CDR3 nucleotides: TGTGCCAGCAGCTCCCCAGGGGGGCGAAATGAAAAACTGTTTTTT. Amino acids: CASSSPGGRNEKLFF. This chain uses TRBV7-9 with TRBJ1-4; TRBD1 matches at 7 bases. Per the germline V gene, CDR1 is SEHNR and CDR2 is FQNEAQ (reference sequence). The CDR3 spans 15 residues. V lost 4 bases and J lost 5; bases outside the gene matches: 7.

The genes are TRBV6-6 and TRBJ2-1, with 8 positions matching TRBD2. The germline gives CDR1 MNHNY, CDR2 SVGAGI (reference sequence). The CDR3 sequence is 15 residues long. With V trimmed by 7 bases and J by 7 bases, 12 bases remained unmatched. CDR3 DNA sequence: TGTGCCAGCAAAACCGGGGGGGGGGTCCGGAATGAGCAGTTCTTC. It is translated as CASKTGGGVRNEQFF.

About this clonotype itself: Mismatch with germline at one junction end may stem from a read error. The gene calls are TRBV6-4 and TRBJ2-1; perhaps TRBD2 as D (5 bases). Per germline, CDR1 MRHNA and CDR2 SNTAGT. The length of the CDR3 is 14 residues. The CDR3 region has the DNA TGTGCCAGCAGTGGACGGACGGGATACAATGAGCAGCTCTTC. Protein: CASSGRTGYNEQLF.

This clonotype was observed a few times. This chain links TRBV4-3 with TRBJ2-7; TRBD1 aligns across 7 bases. The CDR3 runs 15 residues. Germline V lookup: CDR1 LGHNA, CDR2 YSLEER. Unmatched junction bases numbered 5, after V lost 1 base and J lost 2 bases. CDR3 protein: CASSQAGTATYEQYF. Written as DNA, the CDR3 is TGCGCCAGCAGCCAAGCCGGGACAGCAACCTACGAGCAGTACTTC.

This clonotype was seen a handful of times. The chain uses TRBV5-1 and TRBJ2-1, with TRBD1 as a possible D gene (6 bases). The V end was cut by 0 bases, the J end by 1 base, with 11 bases between. This CDR3 spans 16 amino acids. CDR1 is SGHRS and CDR2 is YFSETQ in the germline V gene. The CDR3 protein is CASSLAARGSYNEQFF. CDR3 coding DNA: TGCGCCAGCAGCTTGGCCGCCAGGGGTTCCTACAATGAGCAGTTCTTC.

This clonotype was detected ten times or more. The chain carries TRBV7-2 and TRBJ2-1, with TRBD2 identical over 7 bases. The CDR3 spans 12 residues. V trimming: 5 bases; J trimming: 14 bases; junction bases outside the gene matches: 9. Germline V lookup: CDR1 SGHTA, CDR2 FQGNSA. CDR3 DNA: TGTGCCAGCAGCCGGGGAGGGGAGGGGAAGTTCTTC. Protein product: CASSRGGEGKFF.

With respect to this clonotype: The CDR3 carries no conserved terminal phenylalanine or tryptophan, so it likely arises from a read error. The limits of the CDR3 on the DNA are not certain, so only TCRdb's listed CDR3 is given. The genes are TRBV14 and TRBJ1-2. The CDR3 extends over 14 residues, inclusive of both ends. In germline, CDR1 is SGHDN, CDR2 FVKESK. The CDR3 spells CASSHDGSLYGYTL.

This clonotype was counted ten times or more. The J gene is TRBJ1-1, the V gene TRBV20-1, with no clear D. Germline values: CDR1 DFQATT, CDR2 SNEGSKA (reference sequence). The CDR3 contains 13 residues. With 0 bases removed from V and 4 bases from J, the gap between germline ends came to 9 bases. The CDR3 DNA reads as TGCAGTGCTAGAGATGCAGGCGGCACTGAAGCTTTCTTT. Translated, it gives CSARDAGGTEAFF.

The chain links TRBV12-3 or TRBV12-4 to TRBJ2-7; D gene ambiguous. Trimming pared 5 bases from V and 2 bases from J, leaving 16 bases between. There are 15 residues in the CDR3. The CDR3 spells CASSLDLGGPYEQYF. The CDR3 region has the DNA TGTGCCAGCAGTCTAGACCTCGGCGGCCCCTACGAGCAGTACTTC.

This clonotype appeared many times. The genes are TRBV7-8 and TRBJ2-3, with TRBD2 matching 8 bases. Germline loops: CDR1 SGHVS, CDR2 FQNEAQ. V trimming: 8 bases; J trimming: 4 bases; junction bases outside the gene matches: 14. This CDR3 spans 16 amino acids. CDR3 bases: TGTGCCAGCGACGGGAGGGCCTCTAGAGGGGCAGATACGCAGTATTTT. Translating gives CASDGRASRGADTQYF.